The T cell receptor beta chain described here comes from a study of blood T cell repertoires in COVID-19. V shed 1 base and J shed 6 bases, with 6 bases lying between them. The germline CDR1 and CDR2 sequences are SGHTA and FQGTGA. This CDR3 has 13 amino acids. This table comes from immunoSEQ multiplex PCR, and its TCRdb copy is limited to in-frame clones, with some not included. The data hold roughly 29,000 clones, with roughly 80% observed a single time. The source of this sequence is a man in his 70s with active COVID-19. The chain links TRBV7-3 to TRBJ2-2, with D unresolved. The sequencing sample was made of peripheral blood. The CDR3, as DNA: TGTGCCAGCAGCTTAATGACATCCGGGGAGCTGTTTTTT. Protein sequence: CASSLMTSGELFF.